This TCR beta chain emerged from a study of blood T cell repertoires in COVID-19. Germline CDR1 reads MGHRA; CDR2 reads YSYEKL. V was shortened by 5 bases and J by 1 base, with 12 bases between the two germline ends. The CDR3 consists of 14 residues. In its sample, this clone was seen a few times. Produced via immunoSEQ multiplex PCR; TCRdb's table is partial and in-frame only. The data show 150,000 to 200,000 clones, roughly nine tenths seen once. This TCR was sampled from a woman in her 30s with active or convalescent COVID-19. The sample taken for sequencing was peripheral blood. The chain uses TRBV4-1 and TRBJ2-7, with D uncertain. The CDR3 spells CASSFSRISYEQYF. The CDR3 nucleotides read TGCGCCAGCAGCTTCAGTCGAATATCCTACGAGCAGTACTTC.